This T cell receptor beta chain was sequenced in a study of identical twins. Study results and limitations: In drawing conclusions, the study used cross-sectional statistical analysis and did not follow the same donors.

This clonotype has a handful of counts. The antigen is undetermined. One entry per CDR3 protein results from TCRdb running MiXCR on the 5' RACE reads. There are roughly 500,000 distinct CDR3 sequences in the sample; 22% occur only once, and about 0.91% lies in the top ten. Per germline, CDR1 SGHTS and CDR2 YDEGEE. Trimming removed 0 bases at V and 1 base at J, with 11 bases between. This CDR3 has 15 residues. The sample also formed part of further work on T cells expressing NK-cell markers. According to that study: Dominant NKG2C+ clonotypes made up 1.0-7.0% of CD8+ T cells in roughly 6 donors.

The receptor was isolated from a woman aged 18-35 years in good health. Sequencing used CD4+ T cells sorted from blood. This sequence joins TRBV5-8 and TRBJ2-7; either TRBD1 or TRBD2 may fit D (5 bases each). CDR3 sequence (DNA): TGTGCCAGCAGCTTGGGAGGGGCAGAATCCTACGAGCAGTACTTC. Translating gives CASSLGGAESYEQYF.